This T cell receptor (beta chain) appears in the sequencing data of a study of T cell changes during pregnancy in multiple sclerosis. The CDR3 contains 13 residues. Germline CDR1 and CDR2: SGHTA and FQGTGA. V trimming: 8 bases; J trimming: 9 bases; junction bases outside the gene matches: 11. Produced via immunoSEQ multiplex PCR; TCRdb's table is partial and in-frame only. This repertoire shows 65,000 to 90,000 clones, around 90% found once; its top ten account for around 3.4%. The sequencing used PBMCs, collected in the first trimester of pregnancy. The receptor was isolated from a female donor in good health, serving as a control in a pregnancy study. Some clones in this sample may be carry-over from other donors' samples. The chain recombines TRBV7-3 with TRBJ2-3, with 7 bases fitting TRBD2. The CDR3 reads CASAPRGVGTQYF. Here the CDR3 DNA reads TGTGCCAGCGCTCCCCGGGGGGTAGGGACGCAGTATTTT.